The 30 T cell receptor beta chains below were found in one sample sequenced in a study of type 1 regulatory T cells. Each CDR3 protein is one row after TCRdb ran MiXCR on the reads. The sample yields tens of thousands of distinct CDR3 sequences, 62% seen once. Their antigen targets remain unknown. Sample: cultured non-Tr1 T cells, either the whole culture or a sorted T cell fraction (not recorded which). These receptors were obtained from a human donor in good health.

With respect to this clonotype: At one of its ends the junction is not consistent with the germline gene, which may arise from a read error. V is TRBV9 and J is TRBJ2-2; 8 bases line up with TRBD2. Germline V gene data show CDR1 as SGDLS and CDR2 as YYNGEE. The CDR3 is made up of 14 amino acids. The CDR3 region is CANSQTSGTGELFF. CDR3 coding DNA: TGTGCCAACAGCCAAACTAGCGGCACCGGGGAGCTGTTTTTT.

The chain couples TRBV4-3 to TRBJ2-1, with D hard to call. The CDR3 sequence is 13 residues long. Germline lookup yields CDR1 LGHNA and CDR2 YSLEER. V lost 0 bases and J lost 4, with 4 bases in between. The CDR3 reads CASSQDLYNEQFF. As DNA, the CDR3 is TGCGCCAGCAGCCAAGATCTGTACAATGAGCAGTTCTTC.

The rearrangement links TRBV4-2 to TRBJ2-6; a possible D gene is TRBD2 (6 bases). The CDR3 has 17 amino acids. The V gene's germline CDR1 is LGHNA and CDR2 YNFKEQ. V was trimmed by 3 bases and J by 1 base, leaving 13 bases between them. The CDR3 reads CASSHGSLGSGANVLTF. The CDR3 nucleotides are TGTGCCAGCAGCCACGGGAGTCTGGGGTCTGGGGCCAACGTCCTGACTTTC.

The chain uses TRBV7-2 and TRBJ2-7, with 9 positions matching TRBD1. Germline CDR1 SGHTA, CDR2 FQGNSA. The CDR3 covers 15 residues. Germline trimming cut 6 bases from V and 0 bases from J; bases unmatched to any gene: 6. The CDR3 protein is CASRHGQGPSYEQYF. The CDR3 bases are TGTGCCAGCAGACATGGACAGGGGCCCTCCTACGAGCAGTACTTC. The full variable domain, rest sourced from reference TRBV7-2 and TRBJ2-7, is GAGVSQSPSNKVTEKGKDVELRCDPISGHTALYWYRQSLGQGLEFLIYFQGNSAPDKSGLPSDRFSAERTGGSVSTLTIQRTQQEDSAVYLCASRHGQGPSYEQYFGPGTRLTVT.

This chain connects TRBV6-6 to TRBJ2-5; D gene uncertain. The ends were cut back, 8 bases at V and 5 bases at J, with 9 bases in the middle. CDR3 length: 11 residues. The V gene's germline CDR1 is MNHNY and CDR2 SVGAGI (reference sequence). The CDR3 nucleotides read TGTGCCAGCTTACAAAGTGAGACCCAGTACTTC. Protein: CASLQSETQYF.

This chain uses TRBV11-2 with TRBJ2-6, with TRBD1 identical over 9 bases. CDR3 length: 19 amino acids. Unmatched junction bases numbered 10, after V lost 4 bases and J lost 0 bases. The V gene's germline CDR1 is SGHAT and CDR2 FQNNGV. The CDR3 sequence: CASSSYTGTGYSGANVLTF. The CDR3 region has the DNA TGTGCCAGCAGCTCGTACACCGGGACAGGGTACTCTGGGGCCAACGTCCTGACTTTC.

The chain uses TRBV19 and TRBJ1-2; D is undetermined. V lost 10 bases and J 4 bases, leaving 13 bases between the germline ends. The CDR3 contains 12 residues. The germline V gene has CDR1 LNHDA and CDR2 SQIVND (reference sequence). The CDR3 DNA sequence: TGTGCCACCCAAGGGAGGAGCTATGGCTACACCTTC. It specifies CATQGRSYGYTF.

The rearrangement uses TRBV20-1 and TRBJ1-5; the D is unclear. Trimming removed 0 bases from V and 1 base from J, with 7 bases in between. Germline CDR1 reads DFQATT; CDR2 reads SNEGSKA (reference sequence). This CDR3 comprises 14 residues. The CDR3 DNA is TGCAGTGCTAGAGACAGACTGAGCAATCAGCCCCAGCATTTT. Its translation is CSARDRLSNQPQHF.

The CDR3: CASSQEQGTDGYTF. CDR3 nucleotide sequence: TGCGCCAGCAGCCAGGAACAGGGGACCGACGGCTACACCTTC. V gene TRBV4-3 combines with J gene TRBJ1-2; 7 positions agree with TRBD1. Germline CDR1 LGHNA, CDR2 YSLEER. This CDR3 comprises 14 residues. V trimming: 3 bases; J trimming: 8 bases; junction bases outside the gene matches: 9.

The V gene is TRBV7-6, the J gene TRBJ2-3, with TRBD2 matching over 12 bases. CDR1 is SGHVS and CDR2 is FNYEAQ in the germline V gene. The CDR3 has 15 amino acids. V lost 1 base and J lost 6; bases outside the gene matches: 2. CDR3 residues: CASSLGTSGIDTQYF. CDR3 sequence (DNA): TGTGCCAGCAGCTTAGGGACTAGCGGGATTGATACGCAGTATTTT.

The J gene is TRBJ2-1, the V gene TRBV2, with unresolved D. The CDR3 covers 15 residues. Germline V gives CDR1 SNHLY, CDR2 FYNNEI. V was shortened by 2 bases and J by 1 base, with 9 bases between the two germline ends. The DNA of the CDR3 is TGTGCCAGCAGTGAACCGTCTAGGTCCTACAATGAGCAGTTCTTC. Protein product: CASSEPSRSYNEQFF.

The gene calls are TRBV12-3 or TRBV12-4 and TRBJ2-6, with 7 bases lining up with TRBD1. The ends lost 9 bases at V and 0 bases at J; junction bases unmatched: 14. CDR3 length: 18 residues. The CDR3 loop is CARSTRTGLVSGANVLTF. The DNA of the CDR3 is TGTGCCAGATCCACCCGGACAGGCCTTGTCTCTGGGGCCAACGTCCTGACTTTC.

This clonotype was seen only once. This chain joins TRBV7-8 and TRBJ2-5; D not certain. The CDR3 runs 15 residues. V was clipped by 11 bases and J by 1 base, with 20 bases between them. Germline V gene sequence: CDR1 SGHVS, CDR2 FQNEAQ. The CDR3 DNA is TGTGCCGGGAATAAATGGGGTCAGCCCCAAGAGACCCAGTACTTC. It translates to CAGNKWGQPQETQYF.

This chain uses TRBV19 with TRBJ1-2, with D maybe TRBD1 (5 bases). This CDR3 has 13 residues. From germline, CDR1 is LNHDA and CDR2 SQIVND (reference sequence). The V and J ends lost 6 bases and 0 bases respectively, with 8 bases between them. Here the CDR3 DNA reads TGTGCCAGTAGGGGGACTACTAACTATGGCTACACCTTC. The encoded protein is CASRGTTNYGYTF.

The chain carries TRBV12-3 or TRBV12-4 and TRBJ1-2, with D possibly TRBD1 on 5 matching bases. Trimming shortened V by 7 bases and J by 3 bases, and 21 bases separated the two germline ends. The CDR3 has 16 amino acids. This chain's CDR3 is CASMNHPRELHYGYTF. CDR3 bases: TGTGCCAGCATGAATCATCCCAGGGAATTGCACTATGGCTACACCTTC.

The rearrangement joins TRBV7-6 to TRBJ1-1; D is possibly TRBD1 (5 bases). Germline-derived CDR1 and CDR2 are SGHVS and FNYEAQ. V lost 3 bases, J lost 6 bases, and 8 bases lay in between. The CDR3 has 12 amino acids. The DNA for the CDR3 is TGTGCCAGCAGCTTTTGGGGCGCTGAAGCTTTCTTT. Its protein is CASSFWGAEAFF.

The V gene is TRBV19, the J gene TRBJ2-7; no reliable D call. Germline lookup yields CDR1 LNHDA and CDR2 SQIVND (reference sequence). The CDR3 loop spans 13 amino acids. V was shortened by 3 bases and J by 3 bases, with 9 bases between the two germline ends. CDR3 bases: TGTGCCAGTAGTATTACACGTTACTACGAGCAGTACTTC. The encoded protein is CASSITRYYEQYF.

This clonotype has more than one count but fewer than ten. The V call is TRBV30, the J call TRBJ1-4; 9 positions agree with TRBD1. The J segment lost 9 bases and the V segment lost 1 base, leaving 6 bases of the junction unmatched. The CDR3 covers 14 residues. Germline loops: CDR1 GTSNPN, CDR2 SVGIG (reference sequence). CDR3 sequence reads: CAWSGGQGDKKLFF. Written as DNA, the CDR3 is TGTGCCTGGAGTGGGGGACAGGGAGATAAAAAACTGTTTTTT.

This chain joins TRBV4-1 and TRBJ2-7; D could derive from TRBD1 or TRBD2 (5 bases each). There are 16 residues in the CDR3. V shed 1 base and J shed 0 bases, with 13 bases lying between them. CDR1 and CDR2 from the germline V gene are MGHRA and YSYEKL. The CDR3 protein is CASSQVGAGNSYEQYF. The DNA of the CDR3 is TGCGCCAGCAGCCAAGTTGGGGCGGGTAACTCCTACGAGCAGTACTTC.

This chain links TRBV12-3 or TRBV12-4 with TRBJ1-1; D may be TRBD1 (5 bases). Deletions cut 2 bases from V and 7 bases from J, with 5 bases between. The CDR3 is 11 residues long. CDR3 DNA sequence: TGTGCCAGCAGTTTAAGGGGTGAAGCTTTCTTT. Its translation: CASSLRGEAFF.

V usage is TRBV29-1 and J usage is TRBJ1-2, with a tentative D call TRBD1 (5 bases). The CDR3 extends over 15 amino acids. Germline CDR1 is SQVTM and CDR2 is ANQGSEA. V lost 3 bases, J lost 0 bases, and 14 bases lay in between. CDR3 nucleotide sequence: TGCAGCGTTGAGAAGGGGAATGCGGCTAACTATGGCTACACCTTC. As protein: CSVEKGNAANYGYTF. The whole variable domain, filled in from reference TRBV29-1 and TRBJ1-2, reads SAVISQKPSRDICQRGTSLTIQCQVDSQVTMMFWYRQQPGQSLTLIATANQGSEATYESGFVIDKFPISRPNLTFSTLTVSNMSPEDSSIYLCSVEKGNAANYGYTFGSGTRLTVV.

The J gene is TRBJ1-2, the V gene TRBV5-5, with 9 nucleotides matching TRBD1. V was pared by 4 bases and J by 8 bases, with 12 bases of the junction left unmatched. This CDR3 comprises 15 residues. Germline V CDR1 and CDR2: SGHKS, YYEKEE (reference sequence). CDR3 in amino acids: CASSPGTGSLRGYTF. DNA of the CDR3: TGTGCCAGCAGCCCCGGGACAGGGTCTTTGAGAGGCTACACCTTC. Combining the CDR3 with reference TRBV5-5 and TRBJ1-2 gives the whole variable domain DAGVTQSPTHLIKTRGQQVTLRCSPISGHKSVSWYQQVLGQGPQFIFQYYEKEERGRGNFPDRFSARQFPNYSSELNVNALLLGDSALYLCASSPGTGSLRGYTFGSGTRLTVV.

This chain connects TRBV19 to TRBJ2-1; tentative D call: TRBD2 (6 bases). The ends were cut back, 6 bases at V and 8 bases at J, with 26 bases in the middle. Germline-derived CDR1 and CDR2 are LNHDA and SQIVND (reference sequence). This CDR3 comprises 17 residues. The CDR3 is CASRPQTGTPVRDEQFF. CDR3 nucleotide sequence: TGTGCCAGTAGGCCCCAAACCGGGACTCCCGTGAGGGATGAGCAGTTCTTC.

This chain uses TRBV20-1 with TRBJ1-2; D is undetermined. CDR3 length: 13 amino acids. Trimming removed 4 bases at V and 3 bases at J, with 12 bases between. Germline CDR1 DFQATT, CDR2 SNEGSKA (reference sequence). CDR3 region: CSANIEAHYGYTF. The CDR3 DNA follows: TGCAGTGCTAATATCGAGGCCCACTATGGCTACACCTTC.

This clonotype was observed a handful of times. The chain carries TRBV12-3 or TRBV12-4 and TRBJ2-7, with TRBD1 matching over 9 bases. The CDR3 is made up of 13 amino acids. The V gene end was trimmed by 0 bases and the J gene end by 9 bases; junction bases not matched to a gene: 3. CDR3 nucleotides: TGTGCCAGCAGTTTAGCGTCGGGACAGGGGCAGTACTTC. This translates into CASSLASGQGQYF.

The rearrangement uses TRBV25-1 and TRBJ1-6; no clear D. The CDR3 length is 12 residues. The V gene's germline CDR1 is MGHDK and CDR2 SYGVNS. Trimming took off 8 bases at V and 10 bases at J, with 12 bases between the two ends. This CDR3 is CASGEGGSPLHF. The CDR3 DNA follows: TGTGCCAGCGGGGAGGGCGGCTCACCCCTCCACTTT.

The chain carries TRBV11-1 and TRBJ2-5, with TRBD1 matching 9 bases. The ends lost 4 bases at V and 5 bases at J; junction bases unmatched: 5. The CDR3 runs to 14 residues. Germline V CDR1 and CDR2: SGHAT, FQDESV (reference sequence). This CDR3 is CASSSTGGTETQYF. The CDR3 bases are TGTGCCAGCAGCTCAACAGGGGGCACGGAGACCCAGTACTTC.

This clonotype is a singleton in its sample. The V call is TRBV7-9, the J call TRBJ2-3, with 10 nucleotides matching TRBD2. V was pared by 6 bases and J by 3 bases, with 9 bases of the junction left unmatched. Looked up from germline, CDR1 is SEHNR and CDR2 is FQNEAQ (reference sequence). The CDR3 consists of 16 residues. The CDR3 reads CASRGAGGLRTDTQYF. CDR3 coding DNA: TGTGCCAGCAGAGGAGCGGGAGGGTTGAGGACAGATACGCAGTATTTT.

The genes are TRBV7-2 and TRBJ2-5, with TRBD2 matching 11 bases. V lost 5 bases and J lost 4; bases outside the gene matches: 12. This CDR3 is built from 17 residues. Germline loops: CDR1 SGHTA, CDR2 FQGNSA. This CDR3 is CASSRKGLTSGRETQYF. In DNA, the CDR3 is TGTGCCAGCAGCCGGAAGGGTCTAACTAGCGGGAGAGAGACCCAGTACTTC.

The genes are TRBV12-3 or TRBV12-4 and TRBJ2-7; D is possibly TRBD1 or TRBD2 (5 bases each). The CDR3 is 14 residues long. Trimming removed 6 bases from V and 6 bases from J, with 18 bases in between. The CDR3 DNA reads as TGTGCCAGCAGGGCCGCCGGGACCGTCCGCGAGCAGTACTTC. It translates to CASRAAGTVREQYF.